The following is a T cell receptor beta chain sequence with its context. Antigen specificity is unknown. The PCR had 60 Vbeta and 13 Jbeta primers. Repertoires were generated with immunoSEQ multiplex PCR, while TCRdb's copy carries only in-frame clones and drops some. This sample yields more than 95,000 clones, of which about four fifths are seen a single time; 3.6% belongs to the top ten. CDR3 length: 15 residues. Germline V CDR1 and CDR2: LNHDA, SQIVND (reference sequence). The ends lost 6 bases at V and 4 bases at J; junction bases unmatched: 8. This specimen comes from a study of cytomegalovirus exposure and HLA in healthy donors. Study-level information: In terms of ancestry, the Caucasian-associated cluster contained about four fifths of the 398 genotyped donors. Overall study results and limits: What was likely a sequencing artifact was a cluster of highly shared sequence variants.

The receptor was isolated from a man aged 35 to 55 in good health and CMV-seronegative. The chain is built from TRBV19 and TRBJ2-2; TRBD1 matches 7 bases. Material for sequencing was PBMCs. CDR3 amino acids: CASRVGQGVTGELFF. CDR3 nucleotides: TGTGCCAGTAGAGTCGGCCAGGGGGTCACCGGGGAGCTGTTTTTT.